This TCR beta chain is from a study of Graves' ophthalmopathy and Graves' hyperthyroidism. As for the study in general: The term stable hyperthyroidism indicated an absence of ophthalmopathy within 18 months of follow-up.

This clonotype has at least ten counts. The antigen is undetermined. Study observations and caveats: Ophthalmopathy progression prediction by the model yielded a sensitivity of 60% to 71% and a specificity of roughly 72%.

This CDR3 has 11 residues. Trimming removed 6 bases from V and 14 bases from J; junction bases left unmatched: 8. The germline CDR1 and CDR2 sequences are SQVTM and ANQGSEA. Amplification of TCR beta CDR3 regions used RNA transcripts. First-round RT-PCR employed HTBI primers, with a second-round multiplex PCR after it. In TCRdb, the multiplex PCR reads were re-called with MiXCR into one record per CDR3 protein. The sample shows about 590,000 distinct CDR3 sequences, approximately 35% of them seen only once. The authors enrolled newly diagnosed hyperthyroidism patients aged 18 to 65 with under 2 months' duration. Thyroid ultrasound, orbital computed tomography, TRAb, serum thyroxine and clinical symptoms formed the basis of diagnosis.

The sequenced material came from peripheral blood or thyroid tissue (not recorded which). J is TRBJ2-5 and V is TRBV29-1; TRBD2 agrees at 11 bases. The receptor was derived from an adult man with Graves' hyperthyroidism. In DNA form, the CDR3 reads TGCAGCGTGGCCTCTAGCGGGAGGATCTACTTC. It encodes CSVASSGRIYF.